This TCR beta chain was documented in a study of human T cells and chemical hapten exposure. Study at large: Diphenylcyclopropenone, dosed weekly to the scalp, was given to patients throughout the roughly 25-week study. It was small differences in pooled library volume that mainly caused per-sample TCR yields to vary.

Time point of the sample: pre-sensitization, week 0. As to treatment: therapeutic diphenylcyclopropenone sensitization with weekly scalp DPC. Germline values: CDR1 SGHTA, CDR2 FQGTGA. This CDR3 contains 14 residues. V gave up 3 bases and J gave up 2 bases, with 7 bases separating them. In this sample, this clonotype turned up many times. Antigen specificity is unknown. A single record per CDR3 protein comes from TCRdb applying MiXCR to the RACE reads. The repertoire holds 250,000 or so distinct CDR3 sequences, approximately 7.5% seen once, with about 1.2% in the top ten. The study, taken as a whole, reports: Once DPC sensitization occurred, TCRs above 1 in 1000 frequency showed no change.

This chain connects TRBV7-3 to TRBJ2-2; D is unresolved. The sequenced sample was whole blood, obtained in connection with sensitization to the hapten diphenylcyclopropenone (DPC). This TCR derives from a man in his late teens or twenties with alopecia areata. Some clones in this sample may be carry-over from other donors' samples. Here the CDR3 reads CASSFSSNTGELFF. CDR3 bases: TGTGCCAGCAGCTTTTCTTCAAACACCGGGGAGCTGTTTTTT. The entire variable domain, with the rest obtained from reference TRBV7-3 and TRBJ2-2, is as follows: GAGVSQTPSNKVTEKGKYVELRCDPISGHTALYWYRQSLGQGPEFLIYFQGTGAADDSGLPNDRFFAVRPEGSVSTLKIQRTERGDSAVYLCASSFSSNTGELFFGEGSRLTVL.